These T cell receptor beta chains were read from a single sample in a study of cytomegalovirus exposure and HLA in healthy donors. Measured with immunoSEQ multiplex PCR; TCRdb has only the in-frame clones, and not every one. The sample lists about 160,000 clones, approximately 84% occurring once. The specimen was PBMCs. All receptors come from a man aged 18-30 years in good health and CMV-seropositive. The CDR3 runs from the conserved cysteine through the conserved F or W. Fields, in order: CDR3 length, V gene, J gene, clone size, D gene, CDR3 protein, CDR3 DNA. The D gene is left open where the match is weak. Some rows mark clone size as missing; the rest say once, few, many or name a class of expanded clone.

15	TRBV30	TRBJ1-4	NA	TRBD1	CAWSGQTGADEKLFF	TGTGCCTGGAGCGGACAGACAGGGGCAGATGAAAAACTGTTTTTT
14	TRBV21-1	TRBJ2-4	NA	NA	CASFPGLAKNIQYF	TGTGCCAGCTTTCCCGGACTAGCGAAAAACATTCAGTACTTC
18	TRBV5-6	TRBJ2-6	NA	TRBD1	CASSLATGMGSGANGLTF	TGTGCCAGCAGCTTAGCGACAGGGATGGGCTCTGGGGCCAACGGCCTGACTTTC
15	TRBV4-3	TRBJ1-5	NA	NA	CASTQTVGAGQPQHF	TGCGCCAGCACCCAAACGGTGGGGGCGGGTCAGCCCCAGCATTTT
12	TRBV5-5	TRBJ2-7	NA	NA	CASSLRGYEQYF	TGTGCCAGCAGCTTGCGAGGGTACGAGCAGTACTTC
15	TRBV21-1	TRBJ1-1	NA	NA	CASSPQRGSYTEAFF	TGTGCCAGCAGCCCCCAAAGAGGGAGTTACACTGAAGCTTTCTTT
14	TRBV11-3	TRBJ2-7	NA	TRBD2	CASSRSGLDYEQYF	TGTGCCAGCAGCCGCTCGGGACTAGACTACGAGCAGTACTTC
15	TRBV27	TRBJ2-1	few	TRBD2	CASRAGTSGVNEQFF	TGTGCCAGCAGAGCCGGGACTAGCGGGGTCAATGAGCAGTTCTTC
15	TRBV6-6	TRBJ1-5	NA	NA	CASSYSRPGSQPQHF	TGTGCCAGCAGTTACTCGAGGCCCGGGAGTCAGCCCCAGCATTTT
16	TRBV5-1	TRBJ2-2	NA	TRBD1	CASVLGAGGDTGELFF	TGCGCCAGCGTCTTGGGGGCAGGGGGAGACACCGGGGAGCTGTTTTTT
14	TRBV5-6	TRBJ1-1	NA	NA	CASVLSGPGTEAFF	TGTGCCAGCGTCTTATCAGGGCCGGGCACTGAAGCTTTCTTT
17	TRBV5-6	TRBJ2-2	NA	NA	CASSLVRPGTNTGELFF	TGTGCCAGCAGCTTGGTTCGTCCAGGGACGAACACCGGGGAGCTGTTTTTT
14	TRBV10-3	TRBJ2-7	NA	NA	CAISAPGVAYEQYF	TGTGCCATCAGTGCACCAGGGGTCGCCTACGAGCAGTACTTC
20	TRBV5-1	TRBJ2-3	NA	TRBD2	CASSLVARASGGMSTDTQYF	TGCGCCAGCAGCTTGGTCGCCCGGGCTAGCGGGGGAATGAGCACAGATACGCAGTATTTT
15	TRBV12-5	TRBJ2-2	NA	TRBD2	CASGPPSGGAGELFF	TGTGCTAGTGGCCCACCCTCGGGGGGGGCCGGGGAGCTGTTTTTT
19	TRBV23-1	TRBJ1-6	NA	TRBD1	CASSPEPGADRLLNSPLHF	TGCGCCAGCAGCCCCGAGCCCGGAGCGGACAGGCTCCTGAATTCACCCCTCCACTTT
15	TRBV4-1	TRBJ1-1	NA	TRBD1	CASSLGQGGNTEAFF	TGCGCCAGCAGCCTCGGACAGGGAGGGAACACTGAAGCTTTCTTT
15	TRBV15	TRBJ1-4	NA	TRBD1	CATSRETGTGEKLFF	TGTGCCACCAGCAGAGAGACAGGGACGGGAGAAAAACTGTTTTTT
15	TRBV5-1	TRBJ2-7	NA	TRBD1	CASSLGQGAGYEQYF	TGCGCCAGCAGCCTAGGACAGGGGGCGGGTTACGAGCAGTACTTC
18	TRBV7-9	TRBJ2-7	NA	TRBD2	CASSPGTSGGPVGREQYF	TGTGCCAGCAGCCCCGGGACTAGCGGGGGGCCCGTAGGCCGTGAGCAGTACTTC
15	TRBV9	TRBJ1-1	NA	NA	CASSGSRGGNTEAFF	TGTGCCAGCAGCGGCAGCCGGGGGGGGAACACTGAAGCTTTCTTT
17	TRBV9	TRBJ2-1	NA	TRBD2	CASSQASGFSSYNEQFF	TGTGCCAGCAGCCAGGCTAGCGGGTTTAGCTCCTACAATGAGCAGTTCTTC
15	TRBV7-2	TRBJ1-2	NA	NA	CASSLGALSNYGYTF	TGTGCCAGCAGCTTAGGCGCTTTATCTAACTATGGCTACACCTTC
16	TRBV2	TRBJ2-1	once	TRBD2	CASSDSRGSPYNEQFF	TGTGCCAGCAGCGACAGCCGCGGGAGCCCTTACAATGAGCAGTTCTTC
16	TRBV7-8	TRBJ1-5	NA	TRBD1	CASSQQGQASNQPQHF	TGTGCCAGCAGCCAACAGGGACAGGCAAGCAATCAGCCCCAGCATTTT
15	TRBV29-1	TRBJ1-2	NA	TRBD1	CSPFTRSGGNYGYTF	TGCAGCCCATTTACCCGATCAGGGGGGAACTATGGCTACACCTTC
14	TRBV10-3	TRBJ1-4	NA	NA	CAIRGRGFGEKLFF	TGTGCCATCAGGGGAAGGGGTTTCGGTGAAAAACTGTTTTTT
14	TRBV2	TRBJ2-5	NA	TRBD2	CASSGFGGLETQYF	TGTGCCAGCAGTGGATTCGGGGGGTTAGAGACCCAGTACTTC
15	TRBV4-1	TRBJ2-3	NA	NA	CASSQEVLRADTQYF	TGCGCCAGCAGCCAAGAAGTACTGCGGGCAGATACGCAGTATTTT
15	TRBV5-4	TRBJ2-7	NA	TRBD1	CASSQAGQGTYEQYF	TGTGCCAGCAGCCAAGCGGGACAGGGGACCTACGAGCAGTACTTC
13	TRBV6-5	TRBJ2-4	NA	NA	CASSKEAKNSQYF	TGTGCCAGCTCCAAGGAGGCCAAAAACAGTCAGTACTTC
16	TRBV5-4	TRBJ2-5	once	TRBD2	CASSLGSGGLQETQYF	TGTGCCAGCAGCTTGGGCAGCGGGGGCCTTCAAGAGACCCAGTACTTC
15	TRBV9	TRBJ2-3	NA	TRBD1	CASSPRTGGTDTQYF	TGTGCCAGCAGCCCCCGGACAGGGGGCACAGATACGCAGTATTTT
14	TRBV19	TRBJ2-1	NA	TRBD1	CASSTGGAGNEQFF	TGTGCCAGTAGCACAGGGGGCGCGGGGAATGAGCAGTTCTTC
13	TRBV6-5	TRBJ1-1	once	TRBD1	CASSADRATEAFF	TGTGCCAGCAGTGCGGACAGGGCCACTGAAGCTTTCTTT
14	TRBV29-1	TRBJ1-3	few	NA	CSVEGGQKGNTIYF	TGCAGCGTTGAAGGGGGGCAGAAAGGAAACACCATATATTTT
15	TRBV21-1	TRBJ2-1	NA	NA	CASSKLAGGNNEQFF	TGTGCCAGCAGCAAACTAGCGGGGGGGAACAATGAGCAGTTCTTC